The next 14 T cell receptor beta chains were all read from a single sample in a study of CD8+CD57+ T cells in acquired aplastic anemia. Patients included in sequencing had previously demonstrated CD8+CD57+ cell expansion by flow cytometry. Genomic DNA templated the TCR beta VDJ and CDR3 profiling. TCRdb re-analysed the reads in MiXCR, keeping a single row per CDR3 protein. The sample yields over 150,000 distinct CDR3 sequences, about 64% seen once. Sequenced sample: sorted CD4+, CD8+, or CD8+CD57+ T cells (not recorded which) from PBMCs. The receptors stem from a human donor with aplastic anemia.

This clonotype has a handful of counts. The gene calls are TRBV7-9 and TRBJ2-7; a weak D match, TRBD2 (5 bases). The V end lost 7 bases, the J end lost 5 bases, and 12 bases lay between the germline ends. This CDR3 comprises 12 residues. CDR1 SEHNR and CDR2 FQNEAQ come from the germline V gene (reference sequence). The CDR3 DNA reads TGTGCCAGCACCCGAGAGCGGCACGAGCAGTACTTC. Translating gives CASTRERHEQYF.

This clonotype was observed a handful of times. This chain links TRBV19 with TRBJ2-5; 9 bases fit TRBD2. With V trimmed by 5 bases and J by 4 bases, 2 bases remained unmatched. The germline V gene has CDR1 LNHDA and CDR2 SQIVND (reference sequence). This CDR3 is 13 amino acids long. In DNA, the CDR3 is TGTGCCAGTAGTCGTAGCGGGGGAGAGACCCAGTACTTC. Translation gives CASSRSGGETQYF.

CDR3 amino acids: CASSIGGINTEAFF. The CDR3 DNA follows: TGTGCCAGTAGTATTGGAGGAATAAACACTGAAGCTTTCTTT. The genes are TRBV19 and TRBJ1-1; the D is unclear. The V and J ends lost 3 bases and 2 bases respectively, with 10 bases between them. In germline, CDR1 is LNHDA, CDR2 SQIVND (reference sequence). This CDR3 contains 14 residues.

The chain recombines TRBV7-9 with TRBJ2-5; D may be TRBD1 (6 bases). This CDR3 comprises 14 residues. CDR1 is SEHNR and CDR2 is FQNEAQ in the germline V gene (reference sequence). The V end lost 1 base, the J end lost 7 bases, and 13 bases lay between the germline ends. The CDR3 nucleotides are TGTGCCAGCAGCTTAGTCCCAGGGGACGGGACCCAGTACTTC. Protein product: CASSLVPGDGTQYF.

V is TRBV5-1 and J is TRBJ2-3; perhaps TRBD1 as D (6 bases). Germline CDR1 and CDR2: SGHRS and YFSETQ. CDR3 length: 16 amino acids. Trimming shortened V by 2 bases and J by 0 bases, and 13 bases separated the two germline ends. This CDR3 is CASSLQGLTSTDTQYF. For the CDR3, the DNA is TGCGCCAGCAGCTTACAGGGCCTAACTAGCACAGATACGCAGTATTTT.

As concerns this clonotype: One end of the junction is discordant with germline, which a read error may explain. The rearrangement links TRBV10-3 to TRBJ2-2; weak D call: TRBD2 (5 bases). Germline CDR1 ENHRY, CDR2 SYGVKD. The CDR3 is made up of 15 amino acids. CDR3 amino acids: CASSETGIFTGELFF. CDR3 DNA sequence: TGTGCCAGCAGTGAAACCGGGATATTCACCGGGGAGCTGTTTTTT.

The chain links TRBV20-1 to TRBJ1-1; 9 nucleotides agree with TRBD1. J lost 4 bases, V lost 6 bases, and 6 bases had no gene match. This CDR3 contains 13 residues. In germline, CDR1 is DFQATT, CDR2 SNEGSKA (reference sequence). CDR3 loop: CSATTGGITEAFF. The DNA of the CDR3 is TGCAGTGCCACAACAGGGGGCATCACTGAAGCTTTCTTT.

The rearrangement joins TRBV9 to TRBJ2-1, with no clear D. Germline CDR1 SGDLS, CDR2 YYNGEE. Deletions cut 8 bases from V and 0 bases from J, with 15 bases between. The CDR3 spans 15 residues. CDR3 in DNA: TGTGCCAGTAACCCAGCTGTGGACTCCTACAATGAGCAGTTCTTC. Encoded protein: CASNPAVDSYNEQFF.

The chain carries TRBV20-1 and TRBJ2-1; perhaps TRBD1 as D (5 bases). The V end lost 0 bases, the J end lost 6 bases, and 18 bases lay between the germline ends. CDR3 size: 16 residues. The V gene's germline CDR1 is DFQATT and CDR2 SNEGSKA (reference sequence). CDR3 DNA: TGCAGTGCTAGAGATCTCAGGGTGCAGCTTGCCAATGAGCAGTTCTTC. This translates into CSARDLRVQLANEQFF.

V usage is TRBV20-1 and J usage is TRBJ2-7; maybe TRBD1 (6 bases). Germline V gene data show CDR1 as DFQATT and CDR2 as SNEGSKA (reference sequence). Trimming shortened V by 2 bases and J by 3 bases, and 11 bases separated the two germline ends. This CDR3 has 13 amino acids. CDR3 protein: CSARSRGNYEQYF. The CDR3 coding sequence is TGCAGTGCTAGAAGCAGGGGAAACTACGAGCAGTACTTC.

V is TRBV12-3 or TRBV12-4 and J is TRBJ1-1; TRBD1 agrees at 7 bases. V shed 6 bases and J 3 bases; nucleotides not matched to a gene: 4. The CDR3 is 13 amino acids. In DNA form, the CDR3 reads TGTGCCAGCAGCGACAGGGTGGACACTGAAGCTTTCTTT. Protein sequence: CASSDRVDTEAFF.

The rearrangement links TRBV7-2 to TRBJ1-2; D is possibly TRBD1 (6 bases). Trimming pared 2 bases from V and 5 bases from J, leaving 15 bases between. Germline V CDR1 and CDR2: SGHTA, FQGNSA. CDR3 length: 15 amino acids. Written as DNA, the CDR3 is TGTGCCAGCAGCTTAACTGGGGGCAGGCAATATGGCTACACCTTC. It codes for CASSLTGGRQYGYTF.

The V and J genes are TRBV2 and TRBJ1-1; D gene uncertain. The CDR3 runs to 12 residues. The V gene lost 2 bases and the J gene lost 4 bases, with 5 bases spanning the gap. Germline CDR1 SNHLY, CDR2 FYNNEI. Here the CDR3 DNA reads TGTGCCAGCAGTGAAATGGGCACTGAAGCTTTCTTT. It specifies CASSEMGTEAFF.

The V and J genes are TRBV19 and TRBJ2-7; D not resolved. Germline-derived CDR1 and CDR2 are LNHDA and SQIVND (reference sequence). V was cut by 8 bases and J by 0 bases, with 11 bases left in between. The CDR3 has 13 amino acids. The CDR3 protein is CASASVSSYEQYF. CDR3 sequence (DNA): TGTGCCAGTGCATCGGTCAGCTCCTACGAGCAGTACTTC.